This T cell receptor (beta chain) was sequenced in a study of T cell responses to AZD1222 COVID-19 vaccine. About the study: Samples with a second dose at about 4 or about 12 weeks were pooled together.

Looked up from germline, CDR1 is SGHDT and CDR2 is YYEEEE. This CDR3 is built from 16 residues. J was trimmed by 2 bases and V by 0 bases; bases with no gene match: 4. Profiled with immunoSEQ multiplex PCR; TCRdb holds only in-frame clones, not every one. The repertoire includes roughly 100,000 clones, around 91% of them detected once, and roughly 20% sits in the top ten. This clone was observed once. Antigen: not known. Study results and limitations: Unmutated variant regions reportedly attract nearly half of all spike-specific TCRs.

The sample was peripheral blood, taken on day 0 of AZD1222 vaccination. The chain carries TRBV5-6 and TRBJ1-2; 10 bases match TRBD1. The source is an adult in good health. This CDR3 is CASSLGQGALNYGYTF. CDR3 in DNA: TGTGCCAGCAGCTTGGGACAGGGGGCTCTGAACTATGGCTACACCTTC. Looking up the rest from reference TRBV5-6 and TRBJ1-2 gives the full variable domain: DAGVTQSPTHLIKTRGQQVTLRCSPKSGHDTVSWYQQALGQGPQFIFQYYEEEERQRGNFPDRFSGHQFPNYSSELNVNALLLGDSALYLCASSLGQGALNYGYTFGSGTRLTVV.